The 24 T cell receptor beta chains presented below share a single source sample, sequenced in a study of T-cell reconstitution after alpha-beta-depleted transplantation in children. Preparation of the TCRbeta library involved a method that used unique molecular identifiers. TCRdb processed the PCR reads anew with MiXCR; each CDR3 protein has one entry. The sample lists under 25,000 distinct CDR3 sequences, over 10% occurring once. The sample was PBMCs, mostly from graft donor cells, taken 60 days after TCRalphabeta/CD19-depleted stem cell transplant. The receptor set was obtained from a female patient under 10 years old who had a stem cell transplant for congenital amegakaryocytic thrombocytopenia, so the T cells may come from the graft donor.

The genes are TRBV4-3 and TRBJ2-1; the match to TRBD2 covers 10 bases. Germline V gives CDR1 LGHNA, CDR2 YSLEER. CDR3 length: 15 residues. J lost 1 base, V lost 4 bases, and 1 base had no gene match. The CDR3 sequence: CASSRSGRSYNEQFF. The CDR3 region has the DNA TGCGCCAGCAGCCGTAGCGGGAGGTCCTACAATGAGCAGTTCTTC.

This clonotype was counted many times. V usage is TRBV20-1 and J usage is TRBJ2-3; TRBD1 agrees at 7 bases. Germline CDR1 and CDR2: DFQATT and SNEGSKA (reference sequence). The CDR3 runs to 14 residues. V was pared by 6 bases and J by 5 bases, with 11 bases of the junction left unmatched. The CDR3 nucleotides read TGCAGTGCCGGAATGGGACAGTTTCTAGATACGCAGTATTTT. It codes for CSAGMGQFLDTQYF.

This clonotype was counted many times. This sequence joins TRBV5-1 and TRBJ2-7; D might be TRBD1 (6 bases). The V and J ends lost 0 bases and 5 bases respectively, with 15 bases between them. CDR1 and CDR2 from the germline V gene are SGHRS and YFSETQ. The CDR3 spans 15 residues. The CDR3 reads CASSLVAAGVNEQYF. In DNA form, the CDR3 reads TGCGCCAGCAGCTTGGTTGCGGCAGGGGTCAACGAGCAGTACTTC. Full variable domain (outside the CDR3, taken from reference TRBV5-1 and TRBJ2-7): KAGVTQTPRYLIKTRGQQVTLSCSPISGHRSVSWYQQTPGQGLQFLFEYFSETQRNKGNFPGRFSGRQFSNSRSEMNVSTLELGDSALYLCASSLVAAGVNEQYFGPGTRLTVT.

The table lists this clonotype with a few counts. No DNA is shown, since the ends of the CDR3 on it are uncertain; the CDR3 is the one TCRdb lists. This chain connects TRBV11-1 to TRBJ2-1; the D call TRBD2 from the table was never checked on the DNA. The CDR3 extends over 19 residues, inclusive of both ends. Germline values: CDR1 SGHAT, CDR2 FQDESV (reference sequence). CDR3: CASSLVGGGTSGRFSFFFF.

In its sample, this clonotype was seen many times. The genes are TRBV12-3 or TRBV12-4 and TRBJ2-5, with TRBD1 identical over 7 bases. Losses at the gene ends were 6 bases for V and 1 base for J; bases not matched to a gene: 8. CDR3 length equals 15 residues. The CDR3 loop is CASSAGTDLQETQYF. The CDR3 nucleotides read TGTGCCAGCAGCGCCGGGACAGACCTCCAAGAGACCCAGTACTTC.

Many counts were recorded for this clonotype. The CDR3 coding sequence is TGCAGTGCAACTAGCGGGGCTACCGGGGAGCTGTTTTTT. As protein: CSATSGATGELFF. V gene TRBV20-1 combines with J gene TRBJ2-2; the match to TRBD2 covers 10 bases. CDR1 and CDR2 from the germline V gene are DFQATT and SNEGSKA (reference sequence). V shed 6 bases, J shed 5 bases, and the junction held 3 bases outside the gene matches. The CDR3 runs 13 residues.

This clonotype was picked up many times. The chain joins TRBV5-6 to TRBJ2-4; 8 bases are shared with TRBD2. CDR1 is SGHDT, CDR2 YYEEEE, per germline. V shed 0 bases and J 1 base; nucleotides not matched to a gene: 0. The CDR3 length is 15 residues. CDR3 sequence (DNA): TGTGCCAGCAGCTTGGCGGGAGGGGCCAAAAACATTCAGTACTTC. It is translated as CASSLAGGAKNIQYF.

J is TRBJ2-3 and V is TRBV5-5, with D possibly TRBD1 on 5 matching bases. V gave up 0 bases and J gave up 6 bases, with 17 bases separating them. CDR1 and CDR2 from the germline V gene are SGHKS and YYEKEE (reference sequence). The CDR3 is 16 residues long. The CDR3 spells CASSLAWLTGADTQYF. Written as DNA, the CDR3 is TGTGCCAGCAGCTTGGCGTGGTTGACTGGGGCGGATACGCAGTATTTT.

This clonotype occurred many times. The chain recombines TRBV5-1 with TRBJ2-5; D not certain. Per the germline V gene, CDR1 is SGHRS and CDR2 is YFSETQ. The CDR3 extends over 14 amino acids. The ends were cut back, 3 bases at V and 0 bases at J, with 9 bases in the middle. The CDR3 nucleotides are TGCGCCAGCAGCTCCGGACGGCACCAAGAGACCCAGTACTTC. Translating gives CASSSGRHQETQYF.

This clonotype was recorded a few times. The gene calls are TRBV4-2 and TRBJ2-5; a possible D gene is TRBD2 (6 bases). Germline values: CDR1 LGHNA, CDR2 YNFKEQ. The CDR3 sequence is 14 residues long. V was clipped by 0 bases and J by 2 bases, with 7 bases between them. As DNA, the CDR3 is TGTGCCAGCAGCCAAGAGGGGACTCAAGAGACCCAGTACTTC. Encoded protein: CASSQEGTQETQYF.

This clonotype was detected ten times or more. This chain joins TRBV5-1 and TRBJ2-5; D is unresolved. V dropped 1 base and J dropped 5 bases, with 3 bases sitting between them. This CDR3 comprises 11 residues. Germline V gives CDR1 SGHRS, CDR2 YFSETQ. The CDR3 sequence is CASSLKETQYF. CDR3 nucleotide sequence: TGCGCCAGCAGCTTGAAGGAGACCCAGTACTTC.

This clonotype was observed at least ten times. The rearrangement uses TRBV25-1 and TRBJ2-7; 7 bases agree with TRBD2. The germline CDR1 and CDR2 sequences are MGHDK and SYGVNS. V lost 7 bases to trimming and J lost 3 bases; unmatched junction nucleotides: 0. CDR3 length: 11 amino acids. The CDR3 nucleotides read TGTGCCAGCACGGGGGGCTACGAGCAGTACTTC. It specifies CASTGGYEQYF.

This clonotype was recorded many times. The V and J genes are TRBV5-1 and TRBJ2-7; D might be TRBD1 (6 bases). There are 15 residues in the CDR3. Germline V gene lookup returns CDR1 SGHRS and CDR2 YFSETQ. Deletions cut 5 bases from V and 2 bases from J, with 17 bases between. CDR3 in amino acids: CASRPRQVSPYEQYF. The CDR3 region has the DNA TGCGCCAGCAGGCCTAGACAGGTGAGTCCCTACGAGCAGTACTTC.

V gene TRBV30 combines with J gene TRBJ1-5; D remains ambiguous. The CDR3 length is 12 residues. V was clipped by 5 bases and J by 9 bases, with 14 bases between them. Germline V CDR1 and CDR2: GTSNPN, SVGIG (reference sequence). CDR3 region: CAWGYSSGPQHF. In DNA, the CDR3 is TGTGCCTGGGGGTACAGCAGCGGGCCCCAGCATTTT.

This clonotype turned up a few times. The rearrangement uses TRBV19 and TRBJ2-7; D perhaps matches TRBD2 (6 bases). V was pared by 5 bases and J by 5 bases, with 13 bases between. CDR1 LNHDA and CDR2 SQIVND come from the germline V gene (reference sequence). The CDR3 length is 13 residues. CDR3 in amino acids: CASSVGRGNEQYF. The CDR3 nucleotides are TGTGCCAGTAGTGTCGGGAGAGGGAACGAGCAGTACTTC.

This chain connects TRBV7-9 to TRBJ2-2, with 9 nucleotides matching TRBD1. The germline CDR1 and CDR2 sequences are SEHNR and FQNEAQ (reference sequence). After removal of 5 bases from V and 6 bases from J, the junction contained 10 bases not matched to a gene. The CDR3 covers 16 residues. CDR3 sequence: CASSLGWTGDPGELFF. The CDR3 DNA reads TGTGCCAGCAGCCTCGGCTGGACAGGGGATCCCGGGGAGCTGTTTTTT.

This clonotype was detected a few times. The V call is TRBV10-3, the J call TRBJ2-7, with D tentatively TRBD2 (6 bases). Germline V CDR1 and CDR2: ENHRY, SYGVKD. Trimming shortened V by 1 base and J by 4 bases, and 26 bases separated the two germline ends. This CDR3 contains 19 residues. CDR3 sequence (DNA): TGTGCCATCAGTGAGTTCGGCAGTGTAAGGGACTTAAGGATGTACGAGCAGTACTTC. Its translation is CAISEFGSVRDLRMYEQYF.

The chain uses TRBV7-3 and TRBJ2-1, with 9 bases that match TRBD2. V shed 5 bases and J 7 bases; nucleotides not matched to a gene: 12. The CDR3 consists of 16 residues. Germline V gene data show CDR1 as SGHTA and CDR2 as FQGTGA. The chain's CDR3 is CASSLARTSVTNEQFF. The CDR3 DNA follows: TGTGCCAGCAGCCTCGCCCGGACTAGCGTTACAAATGAGCAGTTCTTC.

This clonotype is labeled medium-sized. The chain carries TRBV10-3 and TRBJ2-3; D is ambiguous. Germline V gene lookup returns CDR1 ENHRY and CDR2 SYGVKD. The CDR3 has 14 residues. The V and J ends lost 11 bases and 2 bases respectively, with 17 bases between them. CDR3 nucleotides: TGTGCCGCTGACCCGGGCGGATCCACAGATACGCAGTATTTT. Residues: CAADPGGSTDTQYF.

This clonotype was counted many times. The genes are TRBV5-8 and TRBJ1-2; D not certain. Germline values: CDR1 SGHTS, CDR2 YDEGEE. This CDR3 is built from 15 residues. Trimming removed 0 bases at V and 4 bases at J, with 13 bases between. The DNA for the CDR3 is TGTGCCAGCAGCTTGGTCGCCGGGTTTTTCTATGGCTACACCTTC. Amino acids: CASSLVAGFFYGYTF.

This clonotype has more than one count but fewer than ten. The V and J genes are TRBV18 and TRBJ2-5; either TRBD1 or TRBD2 may fit D (5 bases each). V was trimmed by 1 base and J by 5 bases, leaving 11 bases between them. Germline lookup yields CDR1 KGHSH and CDR2 LQKENI. This CDR3 is built from 14 residues. The CDR3 here is CASSPRGYAETQYF. The CDR3, as DNA: TGTGCCAGCTCACCACGGGGGTATGCCGAGACCCAGTACTTC.

This clonotype was picked up many times. CDR3 protein: CSAPNREGFEGNTIYF. The CDR3 DNA is TGCAGTGCCCCGAACAGGGAAGGATTCGAGGGAAACACCATATATTTT. The chain recombines TRBV20-1 with TRBJ1-3, with a tentative D call TRBD1 (6 bases). Germline V gene data show CDR1 as DFQATT and CDR2 as SNEGSKA (reference sequence). CDR3 length equals 16 residues. V was pared by 6 bases and J by 4 bases, with 22 bases between.

This clonotype showed up many times. V gene TRBV10-2 combines with J gene TRBJ2-7; unclear D gene. V lost 0 bases to trimming and J lost 4 bases, with 4 bases between them. The germline V gene has CDR1 WSHSY and CDR2 SAAADI. The CDR3 runs 12 residues. The CDR3 DNA sequence: TGCGCCAGCAGTGAGTCGGGATACGAGCAGTACTTC. Its translation: CASSESGYEQYF.

This clonotype was found many times. The gene calls are TRBV18 and TRBJ1-1; 9 bases agree with TRBD1. This CDR3 spans 16 amino acids. Per germline, CDR1 KGHSH and CDR2 LQKENI. Unmatched junction bases numbered 8, after V lost 4 bases and J lost 2 bases. The CDR3 sequence: CASSRTGTGLNTEAFF. CDR3 DNA: TGTGCCAGCTCACGAACCGGGACAGGGCTAAACACTGAAGCTTTCTTT.